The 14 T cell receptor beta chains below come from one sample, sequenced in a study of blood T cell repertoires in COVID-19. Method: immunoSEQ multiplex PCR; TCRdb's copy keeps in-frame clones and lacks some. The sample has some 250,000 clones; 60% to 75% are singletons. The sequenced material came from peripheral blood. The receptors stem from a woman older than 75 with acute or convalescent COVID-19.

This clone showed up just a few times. CDR3: CASSYSGSTQYF. The CDR3 DNA follows: TGTGCCAGCAGTTACTCAGGGAGTACGCAGTATTTT. This rearrangement joins TRBV6-5 to TRBJ2-3; D perhaps matches TRBD2 (5 bases). The V end lost 0 bases, the J end lost 8 bases, and 6 bases lay between the germline ends. CDR1 is MNHEY, CDR2 SVGAGI, per germline. The CDR3 length is 12 residues.

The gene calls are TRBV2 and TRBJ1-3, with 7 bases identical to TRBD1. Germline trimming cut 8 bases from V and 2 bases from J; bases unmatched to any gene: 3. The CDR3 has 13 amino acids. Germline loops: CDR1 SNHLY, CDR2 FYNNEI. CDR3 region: CASGDSTGNTIYF. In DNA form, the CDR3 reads TGTGCCAGCGGGGACAGTACTGGAAACACCATATATTTT.

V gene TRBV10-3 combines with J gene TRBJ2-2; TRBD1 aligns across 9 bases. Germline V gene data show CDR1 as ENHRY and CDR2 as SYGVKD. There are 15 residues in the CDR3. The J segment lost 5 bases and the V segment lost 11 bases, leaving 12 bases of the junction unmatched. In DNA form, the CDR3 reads TGTGCCGCATGGAAGGACAGGGGCAGGACCGGGGAGCTGTTTTTT. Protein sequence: CAAWKDRGRTGELFF.

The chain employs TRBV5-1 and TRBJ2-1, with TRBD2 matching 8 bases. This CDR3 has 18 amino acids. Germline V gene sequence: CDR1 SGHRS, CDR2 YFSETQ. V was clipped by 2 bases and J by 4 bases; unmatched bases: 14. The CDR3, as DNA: TGCGCCAGCAGCTTTAGGGGCAGCGGGGTAGCGGGGTACAATGAGCAGTTCTTC. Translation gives CASSFRGSGVAGYNEQFF.

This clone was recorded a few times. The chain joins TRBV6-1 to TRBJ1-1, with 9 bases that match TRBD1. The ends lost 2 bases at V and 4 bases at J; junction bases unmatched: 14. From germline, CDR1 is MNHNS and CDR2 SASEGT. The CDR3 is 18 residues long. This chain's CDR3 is CASSERNRGRFFLTEAFF. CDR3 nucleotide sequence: TGTGCCAGCAGTGAAAGGAACAGGGGGCGCTTCTTTCTCACTGAAGCTTTCTTT.

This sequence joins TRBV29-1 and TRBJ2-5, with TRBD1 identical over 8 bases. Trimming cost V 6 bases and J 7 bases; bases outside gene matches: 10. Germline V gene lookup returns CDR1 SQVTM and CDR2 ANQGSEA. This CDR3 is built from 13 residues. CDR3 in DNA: TGCAGCGTGGGGGACAGGAGCCCCATGACCCAGTACTTC. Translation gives CSVGDRSPMTQYF.

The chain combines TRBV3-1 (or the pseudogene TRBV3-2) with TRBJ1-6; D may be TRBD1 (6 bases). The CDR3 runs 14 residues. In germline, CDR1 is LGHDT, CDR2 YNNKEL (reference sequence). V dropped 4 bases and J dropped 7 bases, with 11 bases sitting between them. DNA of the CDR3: TGTGCCAGCAGCCCAATAACAGGGAATTCACCCCTCCACTTT. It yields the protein CASSPITGNSPLHF.

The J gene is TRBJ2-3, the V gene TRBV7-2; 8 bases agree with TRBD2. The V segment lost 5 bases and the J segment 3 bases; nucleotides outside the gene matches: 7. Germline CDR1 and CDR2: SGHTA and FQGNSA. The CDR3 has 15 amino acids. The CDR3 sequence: CASSASGGNTDTQYF. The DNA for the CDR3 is TGTGCCAGCAGCGCCAGCGGGGGAAATACAGATACGCAGTATTTT.

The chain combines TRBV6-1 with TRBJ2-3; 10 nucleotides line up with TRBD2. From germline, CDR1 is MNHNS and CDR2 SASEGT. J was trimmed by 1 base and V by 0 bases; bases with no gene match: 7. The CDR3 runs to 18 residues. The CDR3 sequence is CASSEAAPGLAGTDTQYF. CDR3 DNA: TGTGCCAGCAGTGAAGCGGCCCCCGGACTAGCGGGCACAGATACGCAGTATTTT.

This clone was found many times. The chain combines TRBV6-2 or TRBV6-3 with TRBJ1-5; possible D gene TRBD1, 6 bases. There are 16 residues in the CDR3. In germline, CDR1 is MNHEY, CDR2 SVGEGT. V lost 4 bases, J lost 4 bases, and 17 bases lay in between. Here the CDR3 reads CASSSGTYPWNQPQHF. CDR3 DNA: TGTGCCAGCAGTTCCGGGACATACCCCTGGAATCAGCCCCAGCATTTT.

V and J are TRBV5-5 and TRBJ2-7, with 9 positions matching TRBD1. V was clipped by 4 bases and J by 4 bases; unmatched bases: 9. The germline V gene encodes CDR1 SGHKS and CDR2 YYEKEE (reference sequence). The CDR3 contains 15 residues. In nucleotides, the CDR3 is TGTGCCAGCAGCCCTCCCCGGACAGGGGCGTACGAGCAGTACTTC. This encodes CASSPPRTGAYEQYF.

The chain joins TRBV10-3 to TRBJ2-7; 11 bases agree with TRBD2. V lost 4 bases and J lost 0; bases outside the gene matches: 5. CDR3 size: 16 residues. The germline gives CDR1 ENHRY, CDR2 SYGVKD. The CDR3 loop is CAISGSSGGLSYEQYF. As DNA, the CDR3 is TGTGCCATCAGTGGGTCTAGCGGGGGGCTCTCCTACGAGCAGTACTTC.

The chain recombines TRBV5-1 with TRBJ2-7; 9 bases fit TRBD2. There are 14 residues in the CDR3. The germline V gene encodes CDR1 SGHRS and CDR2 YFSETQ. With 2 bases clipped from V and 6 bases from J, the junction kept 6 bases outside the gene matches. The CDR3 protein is CASSFHAGGGEQYF. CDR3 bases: TGCGCCAGCAGCTTTCATGCGGGAGGGGGCGAGCAGTACTTC.

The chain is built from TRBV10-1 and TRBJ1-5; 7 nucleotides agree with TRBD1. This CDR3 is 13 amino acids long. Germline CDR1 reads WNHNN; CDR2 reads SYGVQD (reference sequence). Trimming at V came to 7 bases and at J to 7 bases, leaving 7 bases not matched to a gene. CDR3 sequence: CASNLGQRQPQHF. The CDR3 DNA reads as TGCGCCAGCAACCTGGGACAGCGCCAGCCCCAGCATTTT.